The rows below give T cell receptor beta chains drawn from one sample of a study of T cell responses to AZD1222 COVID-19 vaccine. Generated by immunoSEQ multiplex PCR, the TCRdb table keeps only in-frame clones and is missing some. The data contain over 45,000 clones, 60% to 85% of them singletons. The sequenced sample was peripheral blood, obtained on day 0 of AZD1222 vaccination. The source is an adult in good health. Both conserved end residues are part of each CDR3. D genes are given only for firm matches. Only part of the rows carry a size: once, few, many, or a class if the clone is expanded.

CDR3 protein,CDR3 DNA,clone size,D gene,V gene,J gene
CASVLRLGQYF,TGTGCCAGCGTCCTACGATTGGGTCAGTACTTC,-,-,TRBV27,TRBJ2-4
CASSETSGREETQYF,TGTGCCAGCAGTGAGACTAGCGGGAGGGAGGAGACCCAGTACTTC,-,TRBD2,TRBV2,TRBJ2-5
CASSLGWNTEAFF,TGTGCCAGCAGCTTAGGATGGAACACTGAAGCTTTCTTT,-,-,TRBV7-2,TRBJ1-1
CASNQMDSSTEAFF,TGTGCCAGCAATCAGATGGACAGCTCCACTGAAGCTTTCTTT,-,-,TRBV2,TRBJ1-1
CASSLTEPRRELFF,TGTGCCAGCAGCTTAACAGAACCCCGGAGGGAGCTGTTTTTT,-,-,TRBV7-2,TRBJ2-2
CASSLEGTADYEQYF,TGTGCCAGCAGCTTGGAAGGGACAGCCGACTACGAGCAGTACTTC,medium-sized,TRBD1,TRBV5-6,TRBJ2-7
CASKLREGSNQPQHF,TGTGCCAGCAAGCTACGGGAGGGGAGCAATCAGCCCCAGCATTTT,-,-,TRBV6-4,TRBJ1-5
CASSLEGDSNQPQHF,TGTGCCAGCAGCTTAGAAGGTGATAGCAATCAGCCCCAGCATTTT,-,-,TRBV7-6,TRBJ1-5
CASSFLIGPSGQPQHF,TGTGCCAGTAGTTTTTTGATAGGGCCGTCGGGTCAGCCCCAGCATTTT,-,-,TRBV19,TRBJ1-5
CASRRALGAEAFF,TGTGCCAGTAGACGCGCCCTCGGGGCTGAAGCTTTCTTT,-,-,TRBV19,TRBJ1-1
CASSQVQLRHEQYF,TGTGCCAGCAGCCAAGTACAACTACGACACGAGCAGTACTTC,-,-,TRBV14,TRBJ2-7
CASSLHRGSSQPQHF,TGTGCCAGCAGTTTGCACAGAGGGAGTTCCCAGCCCCAGCATTTT,-,-,TRBV28,TRBJ1-5
CASSSLIAGGPSDTQYF,TGTGCCAGCAGCTCGTTAATAGCGGGGGGGCCGTCAGATACGCAGTATTTT,-,TRBD2,TRBV11-2,TRBJ2-3
CASSTRDHNSPLHF,TGTGCCAGCAGCACTCGGGACCATAATTCACCCCTCCACTTT,-,-,TRBV5-6,TRBJ1-6
CATSDFGWGTEQPQHF,TGTGCCACCAGTGATTTCGGGTGGGGGACAGAACAGCCCCAGCATTTT,-,TRBD1,TRBV24-1,TRBJ1-5
CSVAGGSTGELFF,TGCAGCGTGGCGGGGGGGTCCACCGGGGAGCTGTTTTTT,few,TRBD2,TRBV29-1,TRBJ2-2